In its sample, the clone carrying this T cell receptor (beta chain) was seen many times. The antigen is undetermined. This sample stems from a study of T cells after yellow fever vaccination. The overall study: SMART-Seq v4 Ultra Low Input prepared the low-cell-number fractions. Study-wide points: Though weaker, the secondary response peaked faster, on day 5 versus 15. Most primary-vaccination clones reappeared after the booster (approximately 97% CD4, about 87% CD8).

Trimming stripped 0 bases from V and 9 bases from J, with 9 bases between. The germline V gene has CDR1 MNHEY and CDR2 SMNVEV (reference sequence). The CDR3 is 13 amino acids. A process of 5'RACE template switching, which added a universal primer site and UMIs, was used to make TCR cDNA. MiXCR, applied by TCRdb to the 5' RACE reads, yields one record per CDR3 protein. The data show roughly 49,000 distinct CDR3 sequences, with roughly 7.4% seen just once and more than 25% held by the top ten. The J gene is TRBJ2-1, the V gene TRBV27; D unresolved. The sequence derives from a man aged 18 to 30 who received the YFV17D yellow fever vaccine. The input for sequencing was CD8+ T cells sorted from PBMCs, taken less than 18 days after the first yellow fever vaccination. The CDR3: CASSLSQDGEQFF. The CDR3 DNA reads TGTGCCAGCAGTTTATCCCAGGATGGTGAGCAGTTCTTC.